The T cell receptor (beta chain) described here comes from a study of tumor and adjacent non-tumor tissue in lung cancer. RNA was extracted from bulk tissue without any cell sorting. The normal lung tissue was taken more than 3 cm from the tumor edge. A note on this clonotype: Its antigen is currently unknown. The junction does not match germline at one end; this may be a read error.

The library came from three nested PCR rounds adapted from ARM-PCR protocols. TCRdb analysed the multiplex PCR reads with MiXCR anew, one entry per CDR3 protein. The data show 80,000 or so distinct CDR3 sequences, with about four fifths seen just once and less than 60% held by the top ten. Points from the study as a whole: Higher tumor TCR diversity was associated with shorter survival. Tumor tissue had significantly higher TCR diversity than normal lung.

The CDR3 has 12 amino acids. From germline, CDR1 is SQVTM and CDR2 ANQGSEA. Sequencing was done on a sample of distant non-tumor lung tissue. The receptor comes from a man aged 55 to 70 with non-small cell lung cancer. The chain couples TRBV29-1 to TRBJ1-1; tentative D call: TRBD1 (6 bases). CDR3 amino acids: CSTHEGETEVFF. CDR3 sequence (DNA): TGCAGCACTCACGAGGGGGAAACTGAAGTTTTCTTT.